Listed below are T cell receptor beta chains from one sample, sequenced in a study of identical twins. Using its own MiXCR run on the 5' RACE reads, TCRdb lists one record per CDR3 protein. The sample contains about 530,000 distinct CDR3 sequences, about 15% of which appear only once. Another study also made use of these data, one on yellow fever vaccine responses in identical twins.

The sequenced sample was CD4+ T cells sorted from blood. The receptors were gathered from a woman aged 18-29 years in good health. Both conserved end residues are part of each CDR3. The D gene is left open where the match is weak. The listing skips clone size in some rows; elsewhere it reads once, few, many or a size class.

d_gene,abundance,v_gene,j_gene,CDR3nt,CDR3aa
TRBD1,.,TRBV5-4,TRBJ1-1,TGTGCCAGCAGCCAGGGGGCCCTGAACACTGAAGCTTTCTTT,CASSQGALNTEAFF
TRBD1,.,TRBV20-1,TRBJ2-7,TGCAGTGCTAGCGTAGCCGGGACAGGGTACTACGAGCAGTACTTC,CSASVAGTGYYEQYF
TRBD1,few,TRBV4-1,TRBJ2-7,TGCGCCAGCAGCCTTTCCACAGGGGGGACCTACGAGCAGTACTTC,CASSLSTGGTYEQYF
.,few,TRBV15,TRBJ1-1,TGTGCCACCAGCATGACAGGAGGGGACACTGAAGCTTTCTTT,CATSMTGGDTEAFF
.,.,TRBV7-2,TRBJ1-5,TGTGCCAGCAGCCCCGGGCTGGGCAATCAGCCCCAGCATTTT,CASSPGLGNQPQHF
.,few,TRBV20-1,TRBJ2-1,TGCAGTGCTTATCAGGGCAATGAGCAGTTCTTC,CSAYQGNEQFF
.,many,TRBV12-3/TRBV12-4,TRBJ2-3,TGTGCCAGCAGACGGACAGCCCTTAGCACAGATACGCAGTATTTT,CASRRTALSTDTQYF
TRBD2,few,TRBV2,TRBJ2-7,TGTGCCAGCACTCCGGGACTAGCTACCCGCGAGCAGTACTTC,CASTPGLATREQYF
TRBD1,.,TRBV5-8,TRBJ1-4,TGTGCCAGCAGCCGAATGGGACAGGGACCCGAAAAACTGTTTTTT,CASSRMGQGPEKLFF
TRBD2,many,TRBV29-1,TRBJ2-2,TGCACCTTCTGGGATAGCGGGAGGGTCACCGGGGAGCTGTTTTTT,CTFWDSGRVTGELFF
.,.,TRBV5-6,TRBJ2-1,TGTGCCAGCAGCTTGGCCTCTAATGAGCAGTTCTTC,CASSLASNEQFF
TRBD1,.,TRBV28,TRBJ1-4,TGTGCCAGCAGTTCCTCGACAGGGGGTTTTGAAAAACTGTTTTTT,CASSSSTGGFEKLFF
TRBD1,.,TRBV20-1,TRBJ1-1,TGCAGTGCTACTGGCCACAGGGGAGCCACTGAAGCTTTCTTT,CSATGHRGATEAFF